This T cell receptor (beta chain) is drawn from a study of blood T cells in healthy people across ages. Regarding this clonotype: An end of the junction differs from the germline gene, which may be a read error.

The CDR3 length is 16 residues. A second about 6 to 11 cycle PCR used barcoded and J-beta primers. TCRdb fed the 5' RACE reads into MiXCR, producing one record per CDR3 protein. Here the sample spans 1.5 million to 2 million distinct CDR3 sequences, over 25% being singletons. The sequenced material came from blood. V is TRBV12-3 or TRBV12-4 and J is TRBJ2-3, with 10 bases aligning to TRBD2. This clonotype was obtained from a woman in her 30s in good health. In nucleotides, the CDR3 is TGTGCCAGCAGTTTCTCTAGCGGGGGTAGCACAGATACGGAGTATTTT. This codes for CASSFSSGGSTDTEYF.